Presented here are 3 T cell receptor beta chains from one specimen sequenced in a study of T cell repertoires in cytomegalovirus infection. TCRdb re-analysed the reads in MiXCR, keeping a single row per CDR3 protein. In the table there are about a million distinct CDR3 sequences, approximately 32% of which are singletons. Their recognized antigens are unknown. The source was cultured CD8+ T cells from PBMCs, collected from culture after CMV antigen stimulation. The receptors here all came from a human donor in good health (CMV status not recorded). Some clones in this sample may be carry-over from other donors' samples.

This chain links TRBV2 with TRBJ2-1; perhaps TRBD2 as D (5 bases). Germline loops: CDR1 SNHLY, CDR2 FYNNEI. The CDR3 loop spans 16 amino acids. V lost 4 bases to trimming and J lost 0 bases, with 13 bases between them. The CDR3 is CASSARRQSSYNEQFF. The DNA of the CDR3 is TGTGCCAGCAGTGCTCGGAGGCAGAGCTCCTACAATGAGCAGTTCTTC.

The chain has TRBV7-9 and TRBJ2-3, with 8 bases lining up with TRBD1. Unmatched junction bases numbered 8, after V lost 5 bases and J lost 4 bases. The CDR3 has 15 residues. CDR1 is SEHNR, CDR2 FQNEAQ, per germline (reference sequence). The DNA for the CDR3 is TGTGCCAGCAGCCCCAGGGGGCTAGGGGCAGATACGCAGTATTTT. It is translated as CASSPRGLGADTQYF.

In its sample, this clonotype was seen a few times. The chain employs TRBV13 and TRBJ1-4; no definite D call. This CDR3 is built from 15 residues. CDR1 is PRHDT, CDR2 FYEKMQ, per germline (reference sequence). V was cut by 2 bases and J by 8 bases, with 15 bases left in between. The CDR3 sequence is CASSLRGREREKLFF. The CDR3 DNA is TGTGCCAGCAGCTTAAGAGGGAGGGAGCGAGAAAAACTGTTTTTT. Drawing the rest from reference TRBV13 and TRBJ1-4, the complete variable domain is AAGVIQSPRHLIKEKRETATLKCYPIPRHDTVYWYQQGPGQDPQFLISFYEKMQSDKGSIPDRFSAQQFSDYHSELNMSSLELGDSALYFCASSLRGREREKLFFGSGTQLSVL.